This T cell receptor (beta chain) came from a study of blood T cells in healthy people across ages. In this sample, this clonotype turned up a few times. No antigen is known for it. Overall study findings and caveats: Long-lived and aged donors differed, with more naive CD4+ cells and higher diversity in the long-lived. Bulk PBMC profiling left naive and antigen-experienced comparisons inconclusive.

This CDR3 spans 17 amino acids. Germline assignment: CDR1 SGHDT and CDR2 YYEEEE. V was cut by 1 base and J by 0 bases, with 11 bases left in between. Combining a sample-barcoded 5' primer with a J-beta primer mix, a second PCR ran for about 6 to 12 cycles. From the 5' RACE reads, TCRdb called clonotypes with MiXCR, one entry per CDR3 protein. The repertoire consists of approximately 600,000 distinct CDR3 sequences, with under 65% occurring once and the leading ten covering around 37%. Every participating donor contributed about 10 milliliters of peripheral blood through a draw. The rearrangement uses TRBV5-6 and TRBJ2-6; no clear D gene. The sequencing input was blood. This TCR came from a man in his sixties in good health. This CDR3 is CASSLPIRTSGANVLTF. The CDR3 DNA reads TGTGCCAGCAGCTTGCCTATCCGGACCTCTGGGGCCAACGTCCTGACTTTC. Based on the CDR3 plus reference TRBV5-6 and TRBJ2-6, the full variable domain is DAGVTQSPTHLIKTRGQQVTLRCSPKSGHDTVSWYQQALGQGPQFIFQYYEEEERQRGNFPDRFSGHQFPNYSSELNVNALLLGDSALYLCASSLPIRTSGANVLTFGAGSRLTVL.